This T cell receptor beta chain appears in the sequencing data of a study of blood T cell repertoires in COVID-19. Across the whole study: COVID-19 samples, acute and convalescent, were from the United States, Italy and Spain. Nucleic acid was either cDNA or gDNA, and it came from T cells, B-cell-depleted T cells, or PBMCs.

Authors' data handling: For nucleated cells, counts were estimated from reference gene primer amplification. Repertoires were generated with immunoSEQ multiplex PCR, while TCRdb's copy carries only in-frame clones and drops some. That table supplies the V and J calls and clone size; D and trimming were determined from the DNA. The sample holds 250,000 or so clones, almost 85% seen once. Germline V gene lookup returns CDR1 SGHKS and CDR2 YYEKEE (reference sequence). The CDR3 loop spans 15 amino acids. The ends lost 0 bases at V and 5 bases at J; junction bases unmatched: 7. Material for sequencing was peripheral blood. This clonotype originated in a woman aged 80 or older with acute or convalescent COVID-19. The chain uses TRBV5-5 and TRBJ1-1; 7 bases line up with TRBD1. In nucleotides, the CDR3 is TGTGCCAGCAGCTTGGAAGGGGGCAGTGGGACTGAAGCTTTCTTT. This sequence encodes CASSLEGGSGTEAFF.